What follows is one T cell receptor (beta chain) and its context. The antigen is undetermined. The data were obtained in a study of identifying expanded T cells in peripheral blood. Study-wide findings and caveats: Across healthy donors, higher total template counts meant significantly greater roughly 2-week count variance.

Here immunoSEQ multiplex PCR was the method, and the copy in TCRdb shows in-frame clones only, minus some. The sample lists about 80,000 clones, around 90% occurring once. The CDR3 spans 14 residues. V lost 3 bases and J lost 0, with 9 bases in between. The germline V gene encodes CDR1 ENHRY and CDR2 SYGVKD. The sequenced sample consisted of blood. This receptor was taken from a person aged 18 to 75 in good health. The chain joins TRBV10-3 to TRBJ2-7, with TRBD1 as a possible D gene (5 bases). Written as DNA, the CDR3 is TGTGCCATCAGTGATGGGCAGGGCTCCTACGAGCAGTACTTC. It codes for CAISDGQGSYEQYF.